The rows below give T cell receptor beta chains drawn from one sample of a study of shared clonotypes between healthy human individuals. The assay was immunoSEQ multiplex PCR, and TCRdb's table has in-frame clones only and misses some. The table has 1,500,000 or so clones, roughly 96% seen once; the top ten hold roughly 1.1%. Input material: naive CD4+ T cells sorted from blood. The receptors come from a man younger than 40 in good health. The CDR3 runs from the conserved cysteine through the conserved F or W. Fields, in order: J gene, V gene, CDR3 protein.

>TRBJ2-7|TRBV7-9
CASSATSYEQYF
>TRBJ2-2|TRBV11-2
CASSRPADRGVTGELFF
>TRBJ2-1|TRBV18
CASSPTGTSGNEQFF
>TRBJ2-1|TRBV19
CASRIAGGPSEQFF
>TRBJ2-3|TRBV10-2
CASRPPSGTSGTDTQYF
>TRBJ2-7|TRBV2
CASSYTTSGKLYEQYF
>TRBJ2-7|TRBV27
CASSQFLAGYEQYF
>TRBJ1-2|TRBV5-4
CASGTGAISGLYGYTF
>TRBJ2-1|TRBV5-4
CASSLGGTSAPVDEQFF
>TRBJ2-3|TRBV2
CASSTETSDTQYF
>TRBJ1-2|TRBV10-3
CAISREEVGGYTF
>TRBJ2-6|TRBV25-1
CASSERRSSGANVLTF
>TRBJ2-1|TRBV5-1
CASHPGGARYNEQFF
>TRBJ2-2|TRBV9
CASSTALADNTGELFF
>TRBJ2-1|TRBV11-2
CARTLFGRLYNEQFF
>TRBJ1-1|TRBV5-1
CASRLLGGGLTEAFF
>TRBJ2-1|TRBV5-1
CASSLVEYEQFF
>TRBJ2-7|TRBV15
CATSRESNSYEQYF
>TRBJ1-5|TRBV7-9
CASSLPRRGDQPQHF
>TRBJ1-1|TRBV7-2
CASSLGPPGGTEAFF
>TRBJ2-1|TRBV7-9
CASSPKLTSGSSNEQFF
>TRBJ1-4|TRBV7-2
CASSLGPGGSEKLFF
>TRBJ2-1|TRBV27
CASGPSGSRGFAYNEQFF
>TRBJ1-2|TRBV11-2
CASSLTAYGYTF
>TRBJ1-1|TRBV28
CASRRDRMNTEAFF
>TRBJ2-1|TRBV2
CASRTGTSYNEQFF
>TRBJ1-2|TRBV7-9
CASSSGTGDYGYTF
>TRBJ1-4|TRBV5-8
CASSLGAFNEKLFF
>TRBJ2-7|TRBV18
CASSPGTAYEQYF
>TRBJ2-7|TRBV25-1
CASSAVVGYEQYF
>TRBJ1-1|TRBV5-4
CASSAQYVNTEAFF
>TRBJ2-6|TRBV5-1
CASSLAVDSRANVLTF
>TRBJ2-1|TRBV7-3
CASSPTSARYNEQFF
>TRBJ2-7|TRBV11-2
CASSLTINYEQYF
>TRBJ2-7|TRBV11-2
CASRSRRSSAYEQYF
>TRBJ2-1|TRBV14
CASRPGTSGRNEQFF
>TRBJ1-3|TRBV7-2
CASSYRQGEGNTIYF
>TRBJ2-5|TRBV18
CASSRDRSQETQYF
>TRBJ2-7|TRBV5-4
CASSLFGTSGFVYEQYF
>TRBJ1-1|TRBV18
CASSRVENTEAFF
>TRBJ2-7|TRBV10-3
CAISESTAHEQYF
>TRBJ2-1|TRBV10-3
CAIRGTLAEIYNEQFF
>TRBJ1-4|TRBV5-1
CASSSDRLHEKLFF
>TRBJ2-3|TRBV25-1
CASSVGTSTGTDTQYF
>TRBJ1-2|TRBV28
CASRVSPLKNWSNYGYTF
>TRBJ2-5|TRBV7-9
CASSLVQGQETQYF
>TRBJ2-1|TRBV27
CASSLPWGEQFF